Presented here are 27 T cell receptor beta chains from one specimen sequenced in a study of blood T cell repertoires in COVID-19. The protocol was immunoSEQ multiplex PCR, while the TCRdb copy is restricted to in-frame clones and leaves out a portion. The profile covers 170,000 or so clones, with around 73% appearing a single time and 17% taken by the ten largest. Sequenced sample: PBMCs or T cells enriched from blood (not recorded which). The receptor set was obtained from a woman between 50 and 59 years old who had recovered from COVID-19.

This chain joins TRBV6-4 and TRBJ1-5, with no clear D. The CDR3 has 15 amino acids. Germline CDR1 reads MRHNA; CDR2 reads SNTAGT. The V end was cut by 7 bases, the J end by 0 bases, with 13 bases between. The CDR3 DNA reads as TGTGCCAGCAAGGTTACAGATTCTAGCAATCAGCCCCAGCATTTT. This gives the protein CASKVTDSSNQPQHF.

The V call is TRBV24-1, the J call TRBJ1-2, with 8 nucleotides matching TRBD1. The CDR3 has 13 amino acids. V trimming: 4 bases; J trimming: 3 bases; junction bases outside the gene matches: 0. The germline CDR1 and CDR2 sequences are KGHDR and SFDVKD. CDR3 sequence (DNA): TGTGCCACCAGTGAGACAGGGGACTATGGCTACACCTTC. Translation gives CATSETGDYGYTF.

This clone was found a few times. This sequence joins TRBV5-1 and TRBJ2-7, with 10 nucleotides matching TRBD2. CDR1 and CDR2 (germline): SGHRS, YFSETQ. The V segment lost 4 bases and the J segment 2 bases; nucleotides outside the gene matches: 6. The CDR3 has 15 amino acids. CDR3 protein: CASSPRTSGAYEQYF. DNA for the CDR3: TGCGCCAGCAGCCCACGGACTAGCGGAGCCTACGAGCAGTACTTC.

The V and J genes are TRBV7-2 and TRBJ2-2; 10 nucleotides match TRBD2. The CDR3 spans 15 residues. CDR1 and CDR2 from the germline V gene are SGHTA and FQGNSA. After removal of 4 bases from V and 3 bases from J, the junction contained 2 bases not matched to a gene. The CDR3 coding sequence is TGTGCCAGCAGCTCGGGACTAGCGCACACCGGGGAGCTGTTTTTT. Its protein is CASSSGLAHTGELFF.

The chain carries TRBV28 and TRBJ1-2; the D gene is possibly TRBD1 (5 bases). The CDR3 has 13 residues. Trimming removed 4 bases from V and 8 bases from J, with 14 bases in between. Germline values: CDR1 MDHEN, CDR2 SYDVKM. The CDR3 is CASSSSQGWGYTF. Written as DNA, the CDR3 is TGTGCCAGCAGTTCGAGTCAGGGTTGGGGCTACACCTTC.

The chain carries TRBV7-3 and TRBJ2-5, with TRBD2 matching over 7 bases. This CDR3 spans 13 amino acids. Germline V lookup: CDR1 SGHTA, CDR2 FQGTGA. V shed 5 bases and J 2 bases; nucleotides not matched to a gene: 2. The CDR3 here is CASSRLAQETQYF. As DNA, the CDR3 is TGTGCCAGCAGCCGACTAGCTCAAGAGACCCAGTACTTC.

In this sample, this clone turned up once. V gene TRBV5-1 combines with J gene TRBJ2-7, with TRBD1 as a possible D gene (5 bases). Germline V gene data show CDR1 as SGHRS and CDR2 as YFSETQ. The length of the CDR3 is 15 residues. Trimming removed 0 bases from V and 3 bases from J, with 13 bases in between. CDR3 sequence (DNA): TGCGCCAGCAGCTTGGCCAGGGAACCGATCTACGAGCAGTACTTC. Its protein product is CASSLAREPIYEQYF.

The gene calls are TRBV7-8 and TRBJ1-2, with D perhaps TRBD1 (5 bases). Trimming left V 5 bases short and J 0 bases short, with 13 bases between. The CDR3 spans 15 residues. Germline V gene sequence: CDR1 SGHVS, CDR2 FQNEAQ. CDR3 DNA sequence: TGTGCCAGCAGCCCTCGGGGGGGAACTAACTATGGCTACACCTTC. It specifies CASSPRGGTNYGYTF.

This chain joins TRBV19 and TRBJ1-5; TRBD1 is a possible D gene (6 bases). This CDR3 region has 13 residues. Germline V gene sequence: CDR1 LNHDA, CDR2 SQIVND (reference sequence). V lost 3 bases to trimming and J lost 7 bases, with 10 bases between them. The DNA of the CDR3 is TGTGCCAGTAGTATCAGGGGTGGGCAGCCCCAGCATTTT. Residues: CASSIRGGQPQHF.

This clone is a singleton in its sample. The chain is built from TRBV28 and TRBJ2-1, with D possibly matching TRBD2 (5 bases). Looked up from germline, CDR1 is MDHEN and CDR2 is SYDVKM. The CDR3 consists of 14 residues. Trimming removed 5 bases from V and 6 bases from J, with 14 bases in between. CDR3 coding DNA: TGTGCCAGCAGTCCAAGGACTGTGATCAATGAGCAGTTCTTC. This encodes CASSPRTVINEQFF.

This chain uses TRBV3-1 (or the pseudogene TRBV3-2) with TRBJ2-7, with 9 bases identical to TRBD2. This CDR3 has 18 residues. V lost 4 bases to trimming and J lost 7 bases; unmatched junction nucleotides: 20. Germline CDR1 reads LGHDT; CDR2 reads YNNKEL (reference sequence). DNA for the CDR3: TGTGCCAGCAGCCCGTCGGGTAGCGGGAGACAAAAGGAGGGGGAGCAGTACTTC. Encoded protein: CASSPSGSGRQKEGEQYF.

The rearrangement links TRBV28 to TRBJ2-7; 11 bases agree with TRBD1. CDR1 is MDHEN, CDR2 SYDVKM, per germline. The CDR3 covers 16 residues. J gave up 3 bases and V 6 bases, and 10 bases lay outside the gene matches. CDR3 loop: CASSTSGTGGGYEQYF. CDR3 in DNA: TGTGCCAGCAGCACATCCGGGACAGGGGGTGGCTACGAGCAGTACTTC.

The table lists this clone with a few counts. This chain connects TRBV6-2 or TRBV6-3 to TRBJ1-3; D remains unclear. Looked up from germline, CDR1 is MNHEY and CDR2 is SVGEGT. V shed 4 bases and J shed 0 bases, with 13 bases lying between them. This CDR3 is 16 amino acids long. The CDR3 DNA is TGTGCCAGCAGTTGGGTCGGCGGTCTCTCTGGAAACACCATATATTTT. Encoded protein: CASSWVGGLSGNTIYF.

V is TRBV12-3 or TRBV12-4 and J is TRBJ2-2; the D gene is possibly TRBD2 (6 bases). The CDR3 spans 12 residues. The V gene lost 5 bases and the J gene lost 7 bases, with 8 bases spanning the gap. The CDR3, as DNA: TGTGCCAGCAGTAATAGCGGCGGGGAGCTGTTTTTT. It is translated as CASSNSGGELFF.

For the CDR3, the DNA is TGCGCCAGCAGCCAAGAAAGGGGGCAGCCCCAGCATTTT. Its protein product is CASSQERGQPQHF. The chain is built from TRBV4-1 and TRBJ1-5; perhaps TRBD1 as D (6 bases). V lost 0 bases and J lost 7, with 7 bases in between. CDR3 length: 13 amino acids. Germline CDR1 is MGHRA and CDR2 is YSYEKL.

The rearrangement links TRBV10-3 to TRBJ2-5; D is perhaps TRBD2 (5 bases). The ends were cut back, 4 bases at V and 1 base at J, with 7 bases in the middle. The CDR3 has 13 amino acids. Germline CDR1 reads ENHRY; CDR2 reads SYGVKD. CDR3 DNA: TGTGCCATCAGTGCTAGCAGCCAAGAGACCCAGTACTTC. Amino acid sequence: CAISASSQETQYF.

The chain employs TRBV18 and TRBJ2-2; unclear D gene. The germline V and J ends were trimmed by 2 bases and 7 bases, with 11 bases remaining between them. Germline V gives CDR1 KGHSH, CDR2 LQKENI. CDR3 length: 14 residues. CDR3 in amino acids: CASSPTRLSGELFF. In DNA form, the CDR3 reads TGTGCCAGCTCACCAACCAGACTTAGCGGGGAGCTGTTTTTT.

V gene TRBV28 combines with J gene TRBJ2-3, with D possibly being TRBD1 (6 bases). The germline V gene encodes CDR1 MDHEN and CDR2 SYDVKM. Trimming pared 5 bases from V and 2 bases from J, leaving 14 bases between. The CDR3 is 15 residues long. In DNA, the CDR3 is TGTGCCAGCAGTCCCCCCGACAGGATCACAGATACGCAGTATTTT. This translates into CASSPPDRITDTQYF.

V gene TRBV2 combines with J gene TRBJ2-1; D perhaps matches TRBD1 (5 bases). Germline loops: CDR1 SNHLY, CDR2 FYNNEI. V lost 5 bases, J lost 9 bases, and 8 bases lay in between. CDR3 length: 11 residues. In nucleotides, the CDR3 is TGTGCCAGCAGTACAGGTGTTGAGCAGTTCTTC. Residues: CASSTGVEQFF.

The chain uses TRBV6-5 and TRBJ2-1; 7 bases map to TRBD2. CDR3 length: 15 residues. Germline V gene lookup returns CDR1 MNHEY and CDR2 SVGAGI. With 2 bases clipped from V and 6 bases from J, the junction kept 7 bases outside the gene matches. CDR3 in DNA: TGTGCCAGCAGTTACGGGGCGGGAGCGTCCAATGAGCAGTTCTTC. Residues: CASSYGAGASNEQFF.

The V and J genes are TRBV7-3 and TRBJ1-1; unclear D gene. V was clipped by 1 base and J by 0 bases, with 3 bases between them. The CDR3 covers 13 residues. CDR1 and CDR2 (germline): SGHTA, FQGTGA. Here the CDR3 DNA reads TGTGCCAGCAGCTTAAGCGTGAACACTGAAGCTTTCTTT. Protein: CASSLSVNTEAFF.

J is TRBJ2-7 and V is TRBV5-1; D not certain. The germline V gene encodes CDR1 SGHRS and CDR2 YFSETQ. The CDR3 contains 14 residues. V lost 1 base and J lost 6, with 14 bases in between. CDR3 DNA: TGCGCCAGCAGCTTGAGTTTGACATTTGCCGAGCAGTACTTC. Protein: CASSLSLTFAEQYF.

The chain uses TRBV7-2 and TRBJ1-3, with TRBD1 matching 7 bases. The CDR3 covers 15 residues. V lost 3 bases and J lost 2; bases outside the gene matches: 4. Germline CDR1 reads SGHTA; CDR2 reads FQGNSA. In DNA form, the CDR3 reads TGTGCCAGCAGCTTGGACAGGACTCCTGGAAACACCATATATTTT. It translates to CASSLDRTPGNTIYF.

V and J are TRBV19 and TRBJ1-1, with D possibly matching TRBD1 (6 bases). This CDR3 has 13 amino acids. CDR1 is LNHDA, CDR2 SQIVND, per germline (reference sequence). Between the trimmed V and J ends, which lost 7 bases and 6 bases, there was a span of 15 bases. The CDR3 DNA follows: TGTGCCAGTACCCTAAGGGGGACCGCTGAAGCTTTCTTT. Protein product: CASTLRGTAEAFF. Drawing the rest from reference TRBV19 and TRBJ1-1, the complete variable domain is DGGITQSPKYLFRKEGQNVTLSCEQNLNHDAMYWYRQDPGQGLRLIYYSQIVNDFQKGDIAEGYSVSREKKESFPLTVTSAQKNPTAFYLCASTLRGTAEAFFGQGTRLTVV.

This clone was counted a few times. CDR3 DNA sequence: TGTGCCAGCAGTAGGCGGTCGGGATATGAAGCTTTCTTT. Amino acid sequence: CASSRRSGYEAFF. The chain is built from TRBV27 and TRBJ1-1; D is unclear. The germline V gene encodes CDR1 MNHEY and CDR2 SMNVEV (reference sequence). Trimming pared 5 bases from V and 7 bases from J, leaving 14 bases between. CDR3 length: 13 amino acids.

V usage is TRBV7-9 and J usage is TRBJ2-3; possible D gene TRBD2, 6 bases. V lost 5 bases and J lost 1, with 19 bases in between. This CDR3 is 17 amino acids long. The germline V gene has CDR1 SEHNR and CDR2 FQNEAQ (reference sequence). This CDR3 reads CASSARPLGGGTDTQYF. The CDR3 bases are TGTGCCAGCAGCGCCCGGCCGTTGGGGGGAGGCACAGATACGCAGTATTTT.

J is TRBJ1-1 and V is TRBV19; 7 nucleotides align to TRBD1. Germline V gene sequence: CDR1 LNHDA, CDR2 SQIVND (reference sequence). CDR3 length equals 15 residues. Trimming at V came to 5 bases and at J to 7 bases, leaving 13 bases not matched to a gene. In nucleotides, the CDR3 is TGTGCCAGTAGTTCCCCGACAGGGAAGTATAATGAAGCTTTCTTT. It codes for CASSSPTGKYNEAFF.